These 4 T cell receptor beta chains share one sample of origin, sequenced in a study of cytomegalovirus exposure and HLA in healthy donors. The study ran its PCR with 60 Vbeta and 13 Jbeta primers. Clones were sequenced by immunoSEQ multiplex PCR, and TCRdb holds only the in-frame ones, with some missing. Among about 90,000 clones listed, 55% to 75% were seen once. What was sequenced was PBMCs. The receptors were gathered from a woman younger than 30 in good health and CMV-seropositive.

This clone occurred once. The rearrangement links TRBV7-2 to TRBJ1-2; weak D call: TRBD1 (5 bases). Germline CDR1 SGHTA, CDR2 FQGNSA. Trimming took 0 bases from V and 0 from J, leaving 8 bases between them. This CDR3 region has 15 residues. The CDR3 region has the DNA TGTGCCAGCAGCTTAGCGGGGGAGGCTAACTATGGCTACACCTTC. Translated, it gives CASSLAGEANYGYTF.

This clone was seen just once. The V and J genes are TRBV7-3 and TRBJ2-1; the match to TRBD2 covers 9 bases. The CDR3 length is 15 residues. V gave up 6 bases and J gave up 2 bases; unmatched junction bases: 5. Germline CDR1 is SGHTA and CDR2 is FQGTGA. The CDR3 protein is CASSSKRGAYNEQFF. The DNA of the CDR3 is TGTGCCAGCAGTTCTAAGCGGGGGGCCTACAATGAGCAGTTCTTC.

The chain carries TRBV4-3 and TRBJ2-7, with 11 bases matching TRBD2. Trimming removed 3 bases from V and 5 bases from J; junction bases left unmatched: 6. The germline CDR1 and CDR2 sequences are LGHNA and YSLEER. The CDR3 has 15 amino acids. The CDR3 sequence is CASSQETSGADEQYF. The CDR3 DNA follows: TGCGCCAGCAGCCAGGAGACTAGCGGGGCCGACGAGCAGTACTTC.

This chain joins TRBV2 and TRBJ2-5, with TRBD1 matching 8 bases. The length of the CDR3 is 13 residues. J gave up 5 bases and V 4 bases, and 3 bases lay outside the gene matches. Germline V gene sequence: CDR1 SNHLY, CDR2 FYNNEI. CDR3 in DNA: TGTGCCAGCAGTGGGGGACAGGTTGAGACCCAGTACTTC. This codes for CASSGGQVETQYF. Full variable domain (remainder filled in from reference TRBV2 and TRBJ2-5): EPEVTQTPSHQVTQMGQEVILRCVPISNHLYFYWYRQILGQKVEFLVSFYNNEISEKSEIFDDQFSVERPDGSNFTLKIRSTKLEDSAMYFCASSGGQVETQYFGPGTRLLVL.